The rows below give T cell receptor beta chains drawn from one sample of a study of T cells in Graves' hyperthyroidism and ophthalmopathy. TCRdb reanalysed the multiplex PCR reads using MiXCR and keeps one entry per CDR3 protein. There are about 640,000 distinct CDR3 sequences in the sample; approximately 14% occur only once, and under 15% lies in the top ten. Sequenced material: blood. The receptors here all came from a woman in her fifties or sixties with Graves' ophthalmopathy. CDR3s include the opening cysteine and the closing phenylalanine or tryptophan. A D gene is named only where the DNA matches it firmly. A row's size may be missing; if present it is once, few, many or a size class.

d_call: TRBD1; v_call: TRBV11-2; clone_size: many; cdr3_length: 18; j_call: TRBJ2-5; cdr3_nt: TGTGCCAGCAGCTTAGGGGCTCCGGGACAGGGGGCAGGAGAGACCCAGTACTTC; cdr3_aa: CASSLGAPGQGAGETQYF
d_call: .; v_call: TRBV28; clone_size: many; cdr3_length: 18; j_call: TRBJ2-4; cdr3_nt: TGTGCCAGCAGTTTTGGGGTACGGAAAACACTAACCAAAAACATTCAGTACTTC; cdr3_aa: CASSFGVRKTLTKNIQYF
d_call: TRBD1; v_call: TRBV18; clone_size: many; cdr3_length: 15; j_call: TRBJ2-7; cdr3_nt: TGTGCCAGCTCACCAATTCCGGGACAGAACTACGAGCAGTACTTC; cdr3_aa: CASSPIPGQNYEQYF
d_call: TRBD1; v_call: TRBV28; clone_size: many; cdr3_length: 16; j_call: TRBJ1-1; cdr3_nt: TGTGCCAGCAGTTTCCCCGGACAGGGAGGCGACACTGAAGCTTTCTTT; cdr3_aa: CASSFPGQGGDTEAFF
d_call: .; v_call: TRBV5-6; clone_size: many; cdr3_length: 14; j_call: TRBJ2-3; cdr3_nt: TGTGCCAGCAGCTTGACAGGGACTTGGGATACGCAGTATTTT; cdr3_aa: CASSLTGTWDTQYF
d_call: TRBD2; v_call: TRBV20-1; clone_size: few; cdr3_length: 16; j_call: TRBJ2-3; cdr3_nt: TGCAGTGCTGGGTCTGTAGCGGGAGCAGGGACAGATACGCAGTATTTT; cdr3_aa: CSAGSVAGAGTDTQYF
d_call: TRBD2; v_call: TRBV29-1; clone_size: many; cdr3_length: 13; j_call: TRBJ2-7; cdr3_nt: TGCAGCGTTGAAGTAGCTAGCGGCTACGAGCAGTACTTC; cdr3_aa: CSVEVASGYEQYF
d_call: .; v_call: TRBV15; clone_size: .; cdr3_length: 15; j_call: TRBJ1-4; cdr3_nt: TGTGCCACCAGCAGAGGGGCAGCAACTAATGAAAAACTGTTTTTT; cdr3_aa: CATSRGAATNEKLFF
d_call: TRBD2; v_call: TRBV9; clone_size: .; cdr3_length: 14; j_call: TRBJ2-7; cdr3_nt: TGTGCCAGCAGCGTAGGATCTAGCGGAACGGGGCAGTACTTC; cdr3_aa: CASSVGSSGTGQYF
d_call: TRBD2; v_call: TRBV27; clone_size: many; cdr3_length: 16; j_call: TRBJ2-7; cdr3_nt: TGTGCCAGCAGTTTCGTAGCGGGTACGCGAACCTACGAGCAGTACTTC; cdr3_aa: CASSFVAGTRTYEQYF
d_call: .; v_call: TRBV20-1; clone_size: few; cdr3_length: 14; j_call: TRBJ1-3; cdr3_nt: TGCAGTGCTAGGAAGCGGGCCTCTGGAAACACCATATATTTT; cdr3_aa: CSARKRASGNTIYF
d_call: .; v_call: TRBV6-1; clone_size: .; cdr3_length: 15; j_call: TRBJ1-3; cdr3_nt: TGTGCCAGCAGTGAAGGCCGCTACTCTGGAAACACCATATATTTT; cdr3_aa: CASSEGRYSGNTIYF
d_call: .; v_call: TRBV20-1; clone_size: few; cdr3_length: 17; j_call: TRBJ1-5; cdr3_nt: TGCAGTGCTAGAAGCCTTGGGTTTGAGGGGGGGGGTCAGCCCCAGCATTTT; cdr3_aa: CSARSLGFEGGGQPQHF
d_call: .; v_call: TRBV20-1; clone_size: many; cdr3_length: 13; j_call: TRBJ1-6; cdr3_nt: TGCAGTGCTAGAGAGGGCGAGGGTTCACCCCTCCACTTT; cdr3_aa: CSAREGEGSPLHF
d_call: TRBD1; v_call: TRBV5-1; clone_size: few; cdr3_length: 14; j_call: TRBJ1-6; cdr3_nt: TGCGCCAGCAGCTTGGGACAGGGGTTTTCACCCCTCCACTTT; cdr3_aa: CASSLGQGFSPLHF
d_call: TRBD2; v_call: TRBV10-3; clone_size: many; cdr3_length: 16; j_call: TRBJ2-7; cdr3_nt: TGTGCCATCAGTGAGTCGTTTACTAGCGGGCGCTACGAGCAGTACTTC; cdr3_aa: CAISESFTSGRYEQYF
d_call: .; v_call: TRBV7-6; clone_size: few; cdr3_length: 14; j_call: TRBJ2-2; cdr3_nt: TGTGCCAGCAGCCAACAAGAAAACGCCGGGGAGCTGTTTTTT; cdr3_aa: CASSQQENAGELFF
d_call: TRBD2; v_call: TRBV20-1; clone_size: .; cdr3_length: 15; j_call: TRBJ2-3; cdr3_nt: TGCAGTGCTGGCTCGACTAGCGGGAGAATAGATACGCAGTATTTT; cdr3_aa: CSAGSTSGRIDTQYF
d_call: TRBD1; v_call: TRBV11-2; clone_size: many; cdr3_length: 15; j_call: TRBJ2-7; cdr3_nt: TGTGCCAGCAGCTTAGTGGACAGGGCCTCCTACGAGCAGTACTTC; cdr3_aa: CASSLVDRASYEQYF
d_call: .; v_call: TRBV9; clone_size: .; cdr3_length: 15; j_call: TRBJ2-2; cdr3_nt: TGTGCCAGCAGCTCCATCCTAGCGCGTACCGGGGAGCTGTTTTTT; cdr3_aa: CASSSILARTGELFF
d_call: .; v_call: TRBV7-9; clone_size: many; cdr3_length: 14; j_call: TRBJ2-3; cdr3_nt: TGTGCCAGCAGCCCCCTGGACCGCACAGATACGCAGTATTTT; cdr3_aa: CASSPLDRTDTQYF
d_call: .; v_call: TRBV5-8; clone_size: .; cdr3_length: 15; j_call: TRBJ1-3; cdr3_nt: TGTGCCAGCAGCTTGGAACCGTCCTCTGGAAACACCATATATTTT; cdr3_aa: CASSLEPSSGNTIYF
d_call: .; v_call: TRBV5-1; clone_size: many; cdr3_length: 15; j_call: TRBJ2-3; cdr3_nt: TGCGCCAGCAGCTTAAATCCTAGCGACACAGATACGCAGTATTTT; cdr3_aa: CASSLNPSDTDTQYF
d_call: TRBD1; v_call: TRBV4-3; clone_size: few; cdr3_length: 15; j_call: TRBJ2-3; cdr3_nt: TGCGCCAGCAGCCAGCAGACAGGGAACCCAGATACGCAGTATTTT; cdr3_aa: CASSQQTGNPDTQYF
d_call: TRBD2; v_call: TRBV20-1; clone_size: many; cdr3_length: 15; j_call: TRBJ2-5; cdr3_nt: TGCAGTGCAACCCAAACTAGCGGAAGACAAGAGACCCAGTACTTC; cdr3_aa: CSATQTSGRQETQYF
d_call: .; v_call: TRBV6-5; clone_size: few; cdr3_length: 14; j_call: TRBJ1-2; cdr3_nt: TGTGCCAGCAGTTACCGGACGGACGTCTATGGCTACACCTTC; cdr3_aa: CASSYRTDVYGYTF
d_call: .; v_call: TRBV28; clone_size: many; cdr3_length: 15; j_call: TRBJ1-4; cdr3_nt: TGTGCCAGCAGCCGAAACGGACAACCTAATGAAAAACTGTTTTTT; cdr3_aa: CASSRNGQPNEKLFF
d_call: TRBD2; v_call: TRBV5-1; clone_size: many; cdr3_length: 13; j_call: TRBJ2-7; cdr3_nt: TGCGCCAGCAGTCGGCTAGCGGACTACGAGCAGTACTTC; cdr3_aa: CASSRLADYEQYF
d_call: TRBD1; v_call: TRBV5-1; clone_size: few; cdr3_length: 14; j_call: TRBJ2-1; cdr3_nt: TGCGCCAGCAGCGTCGGGACAGCCAACAATGAGCAGTTCTTC; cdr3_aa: CASSVGTANNEQFF
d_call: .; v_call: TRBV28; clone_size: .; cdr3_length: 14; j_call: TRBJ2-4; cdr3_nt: TGTGCCAGCAGTTTAAAGGGAGATCGGGGCATTCAGTACTTC; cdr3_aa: CASSLKGDRGIQYF
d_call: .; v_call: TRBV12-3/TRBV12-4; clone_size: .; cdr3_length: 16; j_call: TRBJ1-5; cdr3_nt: TGTGCCAGCAGTCGGGATTTGGACAGCTACAATCAGCCCCAGCATTTT; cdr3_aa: CASSRDLDSYNQPQHF
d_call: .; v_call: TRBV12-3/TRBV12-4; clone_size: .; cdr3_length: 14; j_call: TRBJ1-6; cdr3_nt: TGTGCCAGCAGCCCTGGGACAAGCTCATCACCCCTCCACTTT; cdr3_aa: CASSPGTSSSPLHF
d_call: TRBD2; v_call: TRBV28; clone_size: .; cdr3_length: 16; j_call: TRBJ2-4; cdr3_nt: TGTGCCAGCGGTATACTAGCGGAGCTAGCCAAAAACATTCAGTACTTC; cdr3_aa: CASGILAELAKNIQYF
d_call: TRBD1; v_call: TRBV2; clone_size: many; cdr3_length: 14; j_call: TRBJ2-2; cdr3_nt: TGTGCCAGCAGAAGGGACAGCAACACCGGGGAGCTGTTTTTT; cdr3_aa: CASRRDSNTGELFF
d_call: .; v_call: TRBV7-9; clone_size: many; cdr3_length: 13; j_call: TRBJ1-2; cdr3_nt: TGTGCCAGCAGCCCGACCTCTAACTATGGCTACACCTTC; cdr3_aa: CASSPTSNYGYTF
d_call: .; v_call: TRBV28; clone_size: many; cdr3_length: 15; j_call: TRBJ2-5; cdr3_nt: TGTGCCAGCAGTTTAGGCAGGCGCGCCCAAGAGACCCAGTACTTC; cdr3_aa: CASSLGRRAQETQYF
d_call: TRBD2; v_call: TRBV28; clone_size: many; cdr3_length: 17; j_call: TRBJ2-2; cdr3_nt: TGTGCCAGCGCCATTAGAAAGGGACTAGCGGAAGTCGGGGAGCTGTTTTTT; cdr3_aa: CASAIRKGLAEVGELFF
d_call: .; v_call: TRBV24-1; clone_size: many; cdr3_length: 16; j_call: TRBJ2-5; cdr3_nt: TGTGCCACCAGTGATTCGGGACCGATGTACCAAGAGACCCAGTACTTC; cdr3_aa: CATSDSGPMYQETQYF
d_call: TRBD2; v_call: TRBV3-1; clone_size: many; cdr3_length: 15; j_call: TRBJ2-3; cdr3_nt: TGTGCCAGCAGATGGTCGGGAGGGCCGTCAGATACGCAGTATTTT; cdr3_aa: CASRWSGGPSDTQYF
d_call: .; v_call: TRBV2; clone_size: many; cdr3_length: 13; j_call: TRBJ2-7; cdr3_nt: TGTGCCAGCAGTGTTCAAGCGACGTACGAGCAGTACTTC; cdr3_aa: CASSVQATYEQYF
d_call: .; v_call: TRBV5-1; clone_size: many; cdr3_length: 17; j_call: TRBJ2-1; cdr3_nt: TGCGCCAGCAGCTTCCCCTCCCGGCGGACGATCTACAATGAGCAGTTCTTC; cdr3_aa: CASSFPSRRTIYNEQFF
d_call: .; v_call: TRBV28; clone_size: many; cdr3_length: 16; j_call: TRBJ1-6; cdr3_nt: TGTGCCAGCAGTTTTGGCCCCATTGGAGGGAGTTCACCCCTCCACTTT; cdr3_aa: CASSFGPIGGSSPLHF
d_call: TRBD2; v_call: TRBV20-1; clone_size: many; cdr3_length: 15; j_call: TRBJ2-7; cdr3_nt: TGCAGTGCTAGAGATAGCGCTAGCGGGAGATACGAGCAGTACTTC; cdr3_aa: CSARDSASGRYEQYF
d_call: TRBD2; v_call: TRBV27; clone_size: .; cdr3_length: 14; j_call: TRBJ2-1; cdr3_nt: TGTGCCAGCAGTTTAGTAGCGGGAGCCGATGAGCAGTTCTTC; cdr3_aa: CASSLVAGADEQFF
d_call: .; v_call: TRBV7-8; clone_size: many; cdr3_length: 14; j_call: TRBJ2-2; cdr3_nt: TGTGCCAGCTTCCGGGACACGAACACCGGGGAGCTGTTTTTT; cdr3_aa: CASFRDTNTGELFF
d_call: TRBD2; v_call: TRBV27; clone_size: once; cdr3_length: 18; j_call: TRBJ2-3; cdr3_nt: TGTGCCAGCAGTACCTACCCCGGACTAGCGGGAGGGCAGGATACGCAGTATTTT; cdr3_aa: CASSTYPGLAGGQDTQYF
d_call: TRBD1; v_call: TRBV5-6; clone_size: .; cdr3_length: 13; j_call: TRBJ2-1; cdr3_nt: TGTGCCAGCAGCTTAGGGACAGGGGGCCAGCAGTTCTTC; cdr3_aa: CASSLGTGGQQFF
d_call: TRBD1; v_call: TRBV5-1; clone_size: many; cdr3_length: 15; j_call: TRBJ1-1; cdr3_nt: TGCGCCAGCAGCGTGAGGACAGGGCTGGACACTGAAGCTTTCTTT; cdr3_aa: CASSVRTGLDTEAFF
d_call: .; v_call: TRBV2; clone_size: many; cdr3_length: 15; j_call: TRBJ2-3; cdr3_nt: TGTGCCAGCAGTAACGGTGGGCAGGGGACAGATACGCAGTATTTT; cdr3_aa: CASSNGGQGTDTQYF
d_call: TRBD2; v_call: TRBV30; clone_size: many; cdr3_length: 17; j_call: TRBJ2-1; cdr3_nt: TGTGCCTGGAGTGTACGGGGTCTAGCGGCCTCCTACAATGAGCAGTTCTTC; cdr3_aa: CAWSVRGLAASYNEQFF